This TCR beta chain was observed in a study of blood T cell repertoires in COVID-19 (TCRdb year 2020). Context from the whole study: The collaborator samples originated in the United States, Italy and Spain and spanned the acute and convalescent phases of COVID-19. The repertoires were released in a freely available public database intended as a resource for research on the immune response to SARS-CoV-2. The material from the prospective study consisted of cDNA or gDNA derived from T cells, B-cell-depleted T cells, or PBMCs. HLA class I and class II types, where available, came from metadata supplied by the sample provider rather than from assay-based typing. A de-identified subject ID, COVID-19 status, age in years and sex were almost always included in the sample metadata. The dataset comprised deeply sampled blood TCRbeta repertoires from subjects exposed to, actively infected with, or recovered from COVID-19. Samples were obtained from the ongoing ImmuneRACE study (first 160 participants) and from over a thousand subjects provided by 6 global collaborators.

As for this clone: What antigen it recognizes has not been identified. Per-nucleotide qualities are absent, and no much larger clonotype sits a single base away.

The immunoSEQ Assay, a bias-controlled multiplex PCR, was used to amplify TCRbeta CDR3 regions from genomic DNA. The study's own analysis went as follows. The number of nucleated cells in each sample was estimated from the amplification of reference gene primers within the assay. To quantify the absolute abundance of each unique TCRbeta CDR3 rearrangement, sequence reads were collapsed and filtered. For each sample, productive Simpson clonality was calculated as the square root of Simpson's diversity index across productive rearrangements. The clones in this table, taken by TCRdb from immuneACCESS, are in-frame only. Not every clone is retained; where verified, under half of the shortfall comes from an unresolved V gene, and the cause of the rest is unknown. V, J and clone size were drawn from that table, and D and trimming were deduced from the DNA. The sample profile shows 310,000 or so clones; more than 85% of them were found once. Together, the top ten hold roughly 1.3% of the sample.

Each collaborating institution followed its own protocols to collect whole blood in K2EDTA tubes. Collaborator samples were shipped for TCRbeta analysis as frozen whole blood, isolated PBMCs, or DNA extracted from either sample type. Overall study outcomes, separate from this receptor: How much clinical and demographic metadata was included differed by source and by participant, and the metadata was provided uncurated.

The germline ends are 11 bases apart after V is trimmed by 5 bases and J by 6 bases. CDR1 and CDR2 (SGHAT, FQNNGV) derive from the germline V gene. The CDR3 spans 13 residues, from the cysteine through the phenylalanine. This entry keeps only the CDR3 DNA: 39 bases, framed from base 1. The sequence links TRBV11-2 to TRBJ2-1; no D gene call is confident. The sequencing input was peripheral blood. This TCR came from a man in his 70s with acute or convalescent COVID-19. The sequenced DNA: TGTGCCAGCAGCCCTGGGCATTTCAATGAGCAGTTCTTC. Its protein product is CASSPGHFNEQFF.